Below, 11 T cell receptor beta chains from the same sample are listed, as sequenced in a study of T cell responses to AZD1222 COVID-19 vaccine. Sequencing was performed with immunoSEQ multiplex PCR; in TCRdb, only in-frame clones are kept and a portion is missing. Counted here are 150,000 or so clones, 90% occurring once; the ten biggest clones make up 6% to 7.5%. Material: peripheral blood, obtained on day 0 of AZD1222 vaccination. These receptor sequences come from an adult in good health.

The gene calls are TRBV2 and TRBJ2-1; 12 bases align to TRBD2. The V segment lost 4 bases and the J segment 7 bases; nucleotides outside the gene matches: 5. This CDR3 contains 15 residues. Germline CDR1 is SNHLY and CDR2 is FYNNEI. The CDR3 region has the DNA TGTGCCAGCAGTGGGACTAGCGGGGCCCGGAATGAGCAGTTCTTC. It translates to CASSGTSGARNEQFF. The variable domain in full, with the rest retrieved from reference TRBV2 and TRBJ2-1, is EPEVTQTPSHQVTQMGQEVILRCVPISNHLYFYWYRQILGQKVEFLVSFYNNEISEKSEIFDDQFSVERPDGSNFTLKIRSTKLEDSAMYFCASSGTSGARNEQFFGPGTRLTVL.

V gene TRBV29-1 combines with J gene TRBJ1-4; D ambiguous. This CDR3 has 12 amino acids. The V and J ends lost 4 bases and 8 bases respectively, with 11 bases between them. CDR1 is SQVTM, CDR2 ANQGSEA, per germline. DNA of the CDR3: TGCAGCGTTGCAGCGTTGGGGGAAAAACTGTTTTTT. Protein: CSVAALGEKLFF.

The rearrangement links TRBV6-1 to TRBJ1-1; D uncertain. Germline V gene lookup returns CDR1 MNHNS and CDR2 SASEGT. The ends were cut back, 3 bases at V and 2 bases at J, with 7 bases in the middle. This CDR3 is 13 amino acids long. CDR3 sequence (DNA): TGTGCCAGCAGTGACGGATTAAACACTGAAGCTTTCTTT. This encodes CASSDGLNTEAFF.

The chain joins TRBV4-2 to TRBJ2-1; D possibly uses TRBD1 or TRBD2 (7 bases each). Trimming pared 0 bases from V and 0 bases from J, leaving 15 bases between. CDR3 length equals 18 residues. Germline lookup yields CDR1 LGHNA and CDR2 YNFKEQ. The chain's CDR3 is CASSQERGRGSSYNEQFF. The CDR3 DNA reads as TGTGCCAGCAGCCAAGAGAGGGGGCGGGGGAGCTCCTACAATGAGCAGTTCTTC.

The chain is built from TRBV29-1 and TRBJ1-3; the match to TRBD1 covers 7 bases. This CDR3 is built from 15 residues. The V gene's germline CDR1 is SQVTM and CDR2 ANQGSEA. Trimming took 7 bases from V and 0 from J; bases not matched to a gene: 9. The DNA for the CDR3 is TGCAGCGCCGTGCCGACAGGGCGCTCTGGAAACACCATATATTTT. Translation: CSAVPTGRSGNTIYF.

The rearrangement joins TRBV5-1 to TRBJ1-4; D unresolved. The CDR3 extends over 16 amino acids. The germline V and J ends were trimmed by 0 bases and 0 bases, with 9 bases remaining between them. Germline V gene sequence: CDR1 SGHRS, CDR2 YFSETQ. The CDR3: CASSLEAFATNEKLFF. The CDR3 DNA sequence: TGCGCCAGCAGCTTGGAGGCGTTTGCAACTAATGAAAAACTGTTTTTT.

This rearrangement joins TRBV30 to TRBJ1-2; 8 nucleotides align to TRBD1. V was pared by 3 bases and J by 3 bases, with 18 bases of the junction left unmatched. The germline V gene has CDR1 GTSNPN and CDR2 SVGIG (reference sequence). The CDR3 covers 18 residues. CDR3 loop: CAWSETRDRRGGYYGYTF. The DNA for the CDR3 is TGTGCCTGGAGCGAAACCCGGGACAGGAGAGGAGGATACTATGGCTACACCTTC.

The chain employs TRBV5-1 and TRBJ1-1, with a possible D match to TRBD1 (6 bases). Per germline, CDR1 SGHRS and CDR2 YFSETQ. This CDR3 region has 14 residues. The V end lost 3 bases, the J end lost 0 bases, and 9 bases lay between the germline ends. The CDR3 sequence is CASSSGTLNTEAFF. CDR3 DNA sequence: TGCGCCAGCAGCTCCGGGACACTGAACACTGAAGCTTTCTTT.

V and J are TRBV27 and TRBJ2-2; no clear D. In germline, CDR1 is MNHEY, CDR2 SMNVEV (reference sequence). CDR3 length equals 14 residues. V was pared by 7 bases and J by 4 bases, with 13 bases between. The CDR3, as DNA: TGTGCCAGCACCGGGTACTTGAGCACCGGGGAGCTGTTTTTT. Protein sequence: CASTGYLSTGELFF.

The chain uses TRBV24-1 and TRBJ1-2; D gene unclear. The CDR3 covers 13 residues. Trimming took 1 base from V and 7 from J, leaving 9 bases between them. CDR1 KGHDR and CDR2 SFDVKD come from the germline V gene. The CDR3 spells CATSDFFGSGYTF. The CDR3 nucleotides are TGTGCCACCAGTGATTTTTTCGGGTCTGGCTACACCTTC.

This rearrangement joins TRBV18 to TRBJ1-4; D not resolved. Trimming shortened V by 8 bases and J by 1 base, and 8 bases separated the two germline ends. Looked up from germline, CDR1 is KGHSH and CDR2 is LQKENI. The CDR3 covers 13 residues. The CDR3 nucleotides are TGTGCCAGCCGCCCGGGAACTAATGAAAAACTGTTTTTT. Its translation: CASRPGTNEKLFF.